This T cell receptor (beta chain) was documented in a study of neurological immune-mediated disorders. This CDR3 comprises 15 residues. J lost 6 bases, V lost 3 bases, and 8 bases had no gene match. The authors produced cDNA by 5'RACE using 10-nucleotide random UMIs. Using its own MiXCR run on the 5' RACE reads, TCRdb lists one record per CDR3 protein. The sample lists tens of thousands of distinct CDR3 sequences, roughly a tenth occurring once. Time point meaning: longitudinal time-point 1 (baseline). This clonotype was picked up a small number of times. The antigen is not known. The study's findings and limits: Multiple sclerosis patients had less TCR clonal expansion than even healthy controls, unlike HTLV-1-associated myelopathy. No sharing of CDR3 amino acid sequences was observed among expanded clones across subjects, suggesting private repertoires in all groups.

Sequenced input: PBMCs. The chain couples TRBV12-3 or TRBV12-4 to TRBJ1-5; 7 bases align to TRBD1. The TCR was taken from a man aged 30 to 39 in good health. The chain's CDR3 is CASSLGRGEVQPQHF. The CDR3 DNA sequence: TGTGCCAGCAGTTTGGGCAGGGGGGAAGTTCAGCCCCAGCATTTT.